This TCR beta chain stems from a study of T cell responses to AZD1222 COVID-19 vaccine. Data came from immunoSEQ multiplex PCR; TCRdb stores just in-frame clones and leaves some out. The sample lists 250,000 to 300,000 clones, almost 95% occurring once. The germline V and J ends were trimmed by 6 bases and 0 bases, with 18 bases remaining between them. The CDR3 is 17 amino acids. From germline, CDR1 is LNHDA and CDR2 SQIVND (reference sequence). Sample: peripheral blood, taken 28 days after the second AZD1222 dose. This sequence originates from an adult who received the AZD1222 COVID-19 vaccine. The J gene is TRBJ2-1, the V gene TRBV19, with D perhaps TRBD1 (6 bases). CDR3 in DNA: TGTGCCAGTAGACGCGAGGGAACAGGGTACTCCTACAATGAGCAGTTCTTC. Translated: CASRREGTGYSYNEQFF.